This T cell receptor beta chain is from a study of PD-1 blockade in classical Hodgkin lymphoma (dated by TCRdb to about 2020). Study-wide context: Nivolumab dosing was 3 mg/kg intravenously every 2 weeks, continuing until either disease progression or unacceptable toxicity. The study used TCR beta sequencing and CyTOF to define a peripheral blood immune signature of response to PD-1 blockade in classical Hodgkin lymphoma.

Details on this clone: Its antigen is currently not known. No base quality values were provided; no much bigger clone lies one nucleotide off.

Genomic DNA was extracted with the Qiagen DNeasy kit from unsorted PBMCs and from negatively selected CD4+ and CD8+ fractions. TCR beta CDR3 regions were amplified by immunoSEQ multiplex PCR using primers annealing to V and J segments. A synthetic immune receptor repertoire was used to minimize amplification bias, and remaining bias was computationally removed after sequencing. The source study handled its data this way. Repertoire diversity was quantified as the Shannon entropy index using custom Python scripts. Unsorted, CD4+ and CD8+ repertoires were analyzed separately, except in combined analyses where CD4+ and CD8+ sequences were merged in silico. Clonal expansion was defined as at least a 2-fold frequency increase after treatment relative to C1D1, with a pseudocount of 0.5 for undetected baseline clones. Singleton clones were defined as clones with 0 or 1 copy at C1D1, and non-singleton clones were defined as clones with 2 or more copies. By matching protein sequences in sorted samples from the same patient, clones expanded in unsorted samples were annotated as CD4+, CD8+ or unknown. Diversity changes from C1D1 to C4D1 were tested in paired samples using Wilcoxon tests. The table was pulled from immuneACCESS by TCRdb, which kept in-frame rearrangements only. Such tables lose some clones; where checked, under half of the loss comes from unresolved V genes, and the rest has no known cause. For V, J and clone size, that table is used; D and trimming come from the DNA. This sample gives roughly 20,000 clones in total; around 85% of them show up just once. The ten most abundant clones make up about 14% of the sample.

What the authors observed across the whole study: Diversity was lower in patients who began nivolumab less than 1 year after ASCT, so these patients were left out of later analyses to avoid confounding by immune reconstitution. By C4D1, a significant rise was seen in CD4+ TCR diversity but not in CD8+ TCR diversity (p=0.0027 vs p=0.16), and the rise was most apparent among complete responders (p=0.02). Trial patients with a complete response had baseline diversity similar to that of newly diagnosed patients, while partial responders and progressors had significantly lower diversity. The study covered only a single clinical trial cohort, and the causes of the repertoire differences, possibly disease activity or prior therapy, were still not defined. Baseline TCR diversity was reported to be lower in newly diagnosed patients than in healthy donors, and even lower in relapsed/refractory patients.

V and J are trimmed by 2 bases and 2 bases, and the gene matches miss 3 bases of the junction. The germline V gene specifies SGHTA as CDR1 and FQGNSA as CDR2. From the cysteine up to the phenylalanine, the CDR3 has a length of 15 residues. Only CDR3 DNA is held: 45 bases, read in frame from base 1. In light of the paper, this sample's time point label describes: cycle 4 day 1 (C4D1), after six to seven weeks of nivolumab. All trial patients had relapsed after autologous stem cell transplantation, with cohorts A, B and C differing in prior brentuximab vedotin exposure. The trial cohort comprised some 60 patients with relapsed/refractory classical Hodgkin lymphoma whose best overall responses were complete response, partial response or progressive disease. In the multi-cohort phase II CheckMate 205 trial, trial patients received single-agent nivolumab. An independent review committee assessed best overall response using the 2007 International Working Group response criteria. PBMCs from the trial were collected at three points: immediately before nivolumab initiation (C1D1), and during therapy at cycle 2 day 1 and cycle 4 day 1. Peripheral blood was collected in 8 mL Vacutainer Cell Preparation Tubes, from which PBMCs were isolated by centrifugation and then cryopreserved.

The receptor comes from a human donor with classical Hodgkin lymphoma. The input for sequencing was peripheral blood mononuclear cells (PBMCs), taken before the fourth cycle of nivolumab. In this chain, TRBV7-2 is recombined with TRBJ2-7; 10 bases in the middle match TRBD1. The CDR3 is CASSLWDRGTYEQYF. The DNA sequence is TGTGCCAGCAGCTTATGGGACAGGGGAACCTACGAGCAGTACTTC.